The 3 T cell receptor beta chains presented below share a single source sample, sequenced in a study of blood T cells in healthy people across ages. For the second PCR, which ran for about 6 to 12 cycles, a sample-barcoded 5' primer and a J-beta primer mix were used. Each CDR3 protein gets one entry after TCRdb re-called the 5' RACE reads with MiXCR. The sample consists of some 930,000 distinct CDR3 sequences, about 27% of them appearing once. These data were also filed under a second study, of T cells of mothers and their children.

Sequencing was performed on blood. Receptors were obtained from a woman aged 40 to 55 in good health.

Details on this clonotype: The junction shows a germline mismatch at one end, possibly a read error. This rearrangement joins TRBV15 to TRBJ2-3; no reliable D call. The CDR3 has 17 amino acids. Germline CDR1 and CDR2: LNHNV and YYDKDF (reference sequence). CDR3 amino acids: CATNRVGARTSTDTQYF. In DNA, the CDR3 is TGTGCCACCAACAGAGTAGGCGCTAGAACTAGCACAGATACGCAGTATTTT.

This clonotype was counted at least ten times. The DNA of the CDR3 is TGTGCCACCAGCGGCTGGGGCTCGCCCTCTGGGGCCAACGTCCTGACTTTC. Residues: CATSGWGSPSGANVLTF. The V call is TRBV15, the J call TRBJ2-6; TRBD1 might be the D (5 bases). Germline CDR1 and CDR2: LNHNV and YYDKDF (reference sequence). The CDR3 totals 17 residues. V dropped 5 bases and J dropped 0 bases, with 14 bases sitting between them.

In DNA form, the CDR3 reads TGCAGTGCTAAGCAGGGCGTCCTCCAGTACTTC. Encoded protein: CSAKQGVLQYF. V gene TRBV20-1 combines with J gene TRBJ2-4; maybe TRBD1 (5 bases). The CDR3 has 11 residues. Germline CDR1 DFQATT, CDR2 SNEGSKA (reference sequence). V lost 4 bases to trimming and J lost 13 bases, with 14 bases between them.